These 18 T cell receptor beta chains were all obtained from the same sample, sequenced in a study of cytomegalovirus exposure and HLA in healthy donors. Here immunoSEQ multiplex PCR was the method, and the copy in TCRdb shows in-frame clones only, minus some. This sample has around 60,000 clones; 92% occur once, and the top ten carry roughly 1.3%. Sequenced input: PBMCs. Source of these receptors: a woman aged 18-29 years in good health and CMV-seronegative.

The V call is TRBV6-1, the J call TRBJ2-7; a possible D gene is TRBD1 (6 bases). CDR3 length equals 14 residues. The germline gives CDR1 MNHNS, CDR2 SASEGT. Trimming left V 3 bases short and J 0 bases short, with 9 bases between. The DNA of the CDR3 is TGTGCCAGCAGTGATATCAGGGGCTCCTACGAGCAGTACTTC. Protein product: CASSDIRGSYEQYF.

The chain has TRBV28 and TRBJ2-2; D not certain. The germline V and J ends were trimmed by 2 bases and 7 bases, with 5 bases remaining between them. Germline values: CDR1 MDHEN, CDR2 SYDVKM. The length of the CDR3 is 12 residues. CDR3 nucleotides: TGTGCCAGCAGTTTAGGCGGCGGGGAGCTGTTTTTT. Translation: CASSLGGGELFF.

This clone turned up a few times. This chain joins TRBV5-1 and TRBJ1-2, with TRBD1 matching 8 bases. CDR1 and CDR2 from the germline V gene are SGHRS and YFSETQ. V dropped 4 bases and J dropped 7; count of bases not matched to a gene: 18. This CDR3 is built from 17 residues. CDR3 loop: CASSPGQGLGSSSGYTF. For the CDR3, the DNA is TGCGCCAGCAGCCCCGGACAGGGCCTTGGGTCCTCCTCTGGCTACACCTTC. Full variable domain (outside the CDR3, taken from reference TRBV5-1 and TRBJ1-2): KAGVTQTPRYLIKTRGQQVTLSCSPISGHRSVSWYQQTPGQGLQFLFEYFSETQRNKGNFPGRFSGRQFSNSRSEMNVSTLELGDSALYLCASSPGQGLGSSSGYTFGSGTRLTVV.

This clone was counted only a few times. The chain is built from TRBV6-1 and TRBJ2-7, with 7 bases aligning to TRBD1. V shed 4 bases and J 0 bases; nucleotides not matched to a gene: 6. The germline V gene has CDR1 MNHNS and CDR2 SASEGT. This CDR3 is 15 amino acids long. CDR3 region: CASSGEQGSSYEQYF. The CDR3 coding sequence is TGTGCCAGCAGTGGTGAACAGGGGAGCTCCTACGAGCAGTACTTC.

J is TRBJ2-3 and V is TRBV6-6; D may be TRBD2 (6 bases). Per the germline V gene, CDR1 is MNHNY and CDR2 is SVGAGI (reference sequence). V was pared by 10 bases and J by 3 bases, with 17 bases between. The CDR3 loop spans 14 amino acids. The CDR3 here is CATAGRQTTDTQYF. The CDR3 coding sequence is TGTGCCACTGCTGGGAGGCAGACAACAGATACGCAGTATTTT.

The chain recombines TRBV4-3 with TRBJ1-2; no reliable D call. Trimming shortened V by 0 bases and J by 3 bases, and 20 bases separated the two germline ends. The CDR3 consists of 18 residues. Germline V gene sequence: CDR1 LGHNA, CDR2 YSLEER. CDR3 sequence reads: CASSQEVTSGNQYYGYTF. The CDR3 DNA reads as TGCGCCAGCAGCCAAGAGGTTACTTCGGGGAATCAATACTATGGCTACACCTTC.

The V gene is TRBV4-1, the J gene TRBJ2-1; a possible D gene is TRBD2 (5 bases). V lost 4 bases to trimming and J lost 3 bases, with 10 bases between them. This CDR3 has 14 amino acids. Germline CDR1 MGHRA, CDR2 YSYEKL. The CDR3 region is CASSPEDFYNEQFF. The CDR3 bases are TGCGCCAGCAGCCCCGAGGACTTCTACAATGAGCAGTTCTTC.

The chain recombines TRBV5-6 with TRBJ2-7; tentatively, D is TRBD2 (6 bases). From germline, CDR1 is SGHDT and CDR2 YYEEEE. V gave up 5 bases and J gave up 2 bases, with 14 bases separating them. This CDR3 comprises 14 residues. The CDR3 nucleotides read TGTGCCAGCAGGGAGGGAGGCACAACCTACGAGCAGTACTTC. This sequence encodes CASREGGTTYEQYF.

The chain recombines TRBV7-2 with TRBJ2-5, with 7 bases that match TRBD2. V gave up 7 bases and J gave up 2 bases; unmatched junction bases: 7. CDR3 length: 14 residues. Germline V CDR1 and CDR2: SGHTA, FQGNSA. Written as DNA, the CDR3 is TGTGCCAGCAAGCGGGACGCCTCACAAGAGACCCAGTACTTC. This gives the protein CASKRDASQETQYF.

This chain connects TRBV5-1 to TRBJ2-3; TRBD2 matches 8 bases. Germline CDR1 reads SGHRS; CDR2 reads YFSETQ. Unmatched junction bases numbered 11, after V lost 0 bases and J lost 2 bases. The CDR3 sequence is 18 residues long. As DNA, the CDR3 is TGCGCCAGCAGCTTGGCCTTTGGCGGGGGGACATACACAGATACGCAGTATTTT. It yields the protein CASSLAFGGGTYTDTQYF.

V is TRBV6-4 and J is TRBJ2-3; TRBD2 agrees at 9 bases. Germline V gives CDR1 MRHNA, CDR2 SNTAGT. V was pared by 3 bases and J by 4 bases, with 5 bases of the junction left unmatched. CDR3 length: 15 residues. The CDR3 bases are TGTGCCAGCAGTGATCTCGGCGGGGGGGCAGATACGCAGTATTTT. It specifies CASSDLGGGADTQYF.

The chain links TRBV5-1 to TRBJ1-2; 8 nucleotides line up with TRBD1. V lost 4 bases, J lost 3 bases, and 8 bases stayed unmatched. Germline CDR1 and CDR2: SGHRS and YFSETQ. CDR3 length: 15 amino acids. As DNA, the CDR3 is TGCGCCAGCAGCGCATTCTTGACAGGGGACTATGGCTACACCTTC. It is translated as CASSAFLTGDYGYTF.

This clone was seen only a few times. The J gene is TRBJ2-3, the V gene TRBV6-1, with 11 bases identical to TRBD1. The CDR3 is 15 amino acids. Germline assignment: CDR1 MNHNS and CDR2 SASEGT. V lost 4 bases and J lost 4; bases outside the gene matches: 4. The CDR3 nucleotides are TGTGCCAGCAGTGTCGGACAGGGGGCCTCAGATACGCAGTATTTT. Its translation: CASSVGQGASDTQYF.

V usage is TRBV11-1 and J usage is TRBJ2-2; the match to TRBD1 covers 7 bases. J gave up 1 base and V 5 bases, and 1 base lay outside the gene matches. The CDR3 covers 14 residues. Germline-derived CDR1 and CDR2 are SGHAT and FQDESV (reference sequence). CDR3 in DNA: TGTGCCAGCAGCCGGACAGGGAACACCGGGGAGCTGTTTTTT. Amino acid sequence: CASSRTGNTGELFF.

J is TRBJ1-6 and V is TRBV5-1; D not resolved. V lost 0 bases, J lost 8 bases, and 9 bases lay in between. Germline V gene sequence: CDR1 SGHRS, CDR2 YFSETQ. The CDR3 loop spans 14 amino acids. Here the CDR3 reads CASSLDTQDSPLHF. As DNA, the CDR3 is TGCGCCAGCAGCTTGGACACTCAGGATTCACCCCTCCACTTT.

The rearrangement links TRBV19 to TRBJ2-6, with TRBD1 matching 10 bases. Germline V gives CDR1 LNHDA, CDR2 SQIVND (reference sequence). V shed 6 bases, J shed 1 base, and the junction held 6 bases outside the gene matches. The CDR3 totals 17 residues. This CDR3 is CASSPGQGRSGANVLTF. The CDR3, as DNA: TGTGCCAGTAGCCCGGGACAGGGGAGATCTGGGGCCAACGTCCTGACTTTC.

In its sample, this clone was seen once. This rearrangement joins TRBV15 to TRBJ1-5; 7 nucleotides match TRBD1. The CDR3 is 15 residues long. Looked up from germline, CDR1 is LNHNV and CDR2 is YYDKDF (reference sequence). Unmatched junction bases numbered 8, after V lost 3 bases and J lost 6 bases. CDR3 region: CATSRELGGSQPQHF. Written as DNA, the CDR3 is TGTGCCACCAGCAGGGAATTAGGGGGCAGTCAGCCCCAGCATTTT.

V gene TRBV5-1 combines with J gene TRBJ2-1; 8 bases align to TRBD2. V was pared by 1 base and J by 5 bases, with 11 bases of the junction left unmatched. Germline values: CDR1 SGHRS, CDR2 YFSETQ. CDR3 length equals 17 residues. The CDR3 here is CASSLLTGGRTNNEQFF. Here the CDR3 DNA reads TGCGCCAGCAGCTTGCTAACGGGAGGGCGAACTAACAATGAGCAGTTCTTC.